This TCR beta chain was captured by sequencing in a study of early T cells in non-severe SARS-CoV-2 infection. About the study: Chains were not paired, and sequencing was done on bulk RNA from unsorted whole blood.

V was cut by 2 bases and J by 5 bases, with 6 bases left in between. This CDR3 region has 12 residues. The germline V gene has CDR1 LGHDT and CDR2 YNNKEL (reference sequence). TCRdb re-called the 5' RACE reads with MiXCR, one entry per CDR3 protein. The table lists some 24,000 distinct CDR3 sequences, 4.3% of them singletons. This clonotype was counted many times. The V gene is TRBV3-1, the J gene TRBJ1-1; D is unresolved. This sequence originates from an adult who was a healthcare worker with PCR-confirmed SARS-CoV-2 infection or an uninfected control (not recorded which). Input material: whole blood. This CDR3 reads CASSQRGTEAFF. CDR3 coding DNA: TGTGCCAGCAGCCAAAGAGGGACTGAAGCTTTCTTT.